This TCR beta chain was retrieved from a study of blood T cell repertoires in COVID-19. The CDR3 runs to 15 residues. Trimming left V 5 bases short and J 4 bases short, with 14 bases between. In germline, CDR1 is SEHNR, CDR2 FQNEAQ (reference sequence). This table comes from immunoSEQ multiplex PCR, and its TCRdb copy is limited to in-frame clones, with some not included. This sample has roughly 120,000 clones, with 65% to 80% found just once. The sequenced sample was peripheral blood. This clonotype was sampled from a middle-aged man with acute or convalescent COVID-19. The chain couples TRBV7-9 to TRBJ2-2; no reliable D call. CDR3 protein: CASSPGIGGTGELFF. The CDR3 coding sequence is TGTGCCAGCAGCCCCGGTATAGGCGGCACCGGGGAGCTGTTTTTT. The whole variable domain, filled in from reference TRBV7-9 and TRBJ2-2, reads DTGVSQNPRHKITKRGQNVTFRCDPISEHNRLYWYRQTLGQGPEFLTYFQNEAQLEKSRLLSDRFSAERPKGSFSTLEIQRTEQGDSAMYLCASSPGIGGTGELFFGEGSRLTVL.